This entry lists 14 T cell receptor beta chains sequenced from one sample in a study of early T cells in non-severe SARS-CoV-2 infection. TCRdb recomputed calls from the 5' RACE reads with MiXCR, one row per CDR3 protein. The table shows fewer than 25,000 distinct CDR3 sequences, with approximately 5.4% occurring only once. The sample in question was whole blood, obtained at baseline. Receptors were obtained from an adult who was a healthcare worker with PCR-confirmed SARS-CoV-2 infection or an uninfected control (not recorded which).

The chain employs TRBV18 and TRBJ2-7; a weak D match, TRBD2 (6 bases). The germline V gene encodes CDR1 KGHSH and CDR2 LQKENI. Trimming cost V 3 bases and J 2 bases, with 11 bases left between them. The CDR3 runs to 14 residues. The CDR3 loop reads CASSPGGAPYEQYF. CDR3 nucleotides: TGTGCCAGCTCACCGGGCGGGGCCCCCTACGAGCAGTACTTC.

This clonotype was seen ten or more times. This chain connects TRBV20-1 to TRBJ2-3; no clear D gene. CDR1 and CDR2 (germline): DFQATT, SNEGSKA (reference sequence). V gave up 3 bases and J gave up 5 bases, with 9 bases separating them. This CDR3 spans 12 amino acids. DNA for the CDR3: TGCAGTGCTAGTATAGCACAAGATACGCAGTATTTT. Amino acid sequence: CSASIAQDTQYF.

This clonotype was counted ten times or more. This rearrangement joins TRBV7-6 to TRBJ2-7, with 8 bases matching TRBD1. V shed 5 bases and J 3 bases; nucleotides not matched to a gene: 6. Germline V gene data show CDR1 as SGHVS and CDR2 as FNYEAQ. This CDR3 has 14 amino acids. The DNA for the CDR3 is TGTGCCAGCAGCACCCCGGGACAGGTCTACGAGCAGTACTTC. Translation: CASSTPGQVYEQYF.

This clonotype was counted at least ten times. The rearrangement links TRBV11-2 to TRBJ2-1, with D possibly called TRBD1 or TRBD2 (6 bases each). Germline V CDR1 and CDR2: SGHAT, FQNNGV. This CDR3 contains 14 residues. Trimming removed 5 bases at V and 12 bases at J, with 20 bases between. In nucleotides, the CDR3 is TGTGCCAGCAGCATCACCCGACTGGGGGGCGGGCAGTTCTTC. This sequence encodes CASSITRLGGGQFF. Full variable domain (missing parts from reference TRBV11-2 and TRBJ2-1): EAGVAQSPRYKIIEKRQSVAFWCNPISGHATLYWYQQILGQGPKLLIQFQNNGVVDDSQLPKDRFSAERLKGVDSTLKIQPAKLEDSAVYLCASSITRLGGGQFFGPGTRLTVL.

This clonotype was seen at least ten times. The chain employs TRBV7-3 and TRBJ2-2, with no clear D. The germline V and J ends were trimmed by 1 base and 0 bases, with 6 bases remaining between them. The CDR3 is made up of 15 amino acids. Per the germline V gene, CDR1 is SGHTA and CDR2 is FQGTGA. CDR3: CASSLIGSNTGELFF. DNA of the CDR3: TGTGCCAGCAGCTTAATTGGGTCGAACACCGGGGAGCTGTTTTTT.

This clonotype has only a few counts. The chain combines TRBV21-1 with TRBJ1-1. TRBV21-1 corresponds to a pseudogene. CDR3 length: 13 amino acids. CDR3 nucleotides: TGTGCCAGCAGCAAATGGCCGAACACTGAAGCTTTCTTT. Residues: CASSKWPNTEAFF.

At least ten counts were recorded for this clonotype. The chain joins TRBV7-2 to TRBJ2-7; D call uncertain. Germline V gene sequence: CDR1 SGHTA, CDR2 FQGNSA. V was shortened by 1 base and J by 2 bases, with 9 bases between the two germline ends. The CDR3 length is 14 residues. The CDR3 nucleotides read TGTGCCAGCAGCTTAGTTTCCGGGCCCTACGAGCAGTACTTC. Its protein is CASSLVSGPYEQYF.

There are a few counts of this clonotype. The chain recombines TRBV9 with TRBJ1-1, with a weak D call TRBD1 (5 bases). Germline loops: CDR1 SGDLS, CDR2 YYNGEE. This CDR3 comprises 14 residues. V shed 3 bases and J shed 2 bases, with 11 bases lying between them. The CDR3 DNA reads TGTGCCAGCAGCGCTCAGGGAGAAAACACTGAAGCTTTCTTT. This translates into CASSAQGENTEAFF.

This clonotype appeared a few times. The rearrangement links TRBV5-6 to TRBJ2-3, with unresolved D. CDR3 length equals 12 residues. Between the trimmed V and J ends, which lost 2 bases and 13 bases, there was a span of 14 bases. Germline assignment: CDR1 SGHDT and CDR2 YYEEEE. The CDR3 is CASSLLNRPEYF. Written as DNA, the CDR3 is TGTGCCAGCAGCTTATTGAACCGGCCGGAGTATTTT.

This rearrangement joins TRBV30 to TRBJ2-7, with TRBD1 identical over 10 bases. The germline CDR1 and CDR2 sequences are GTSNPN and SVGIG (reference sequence). There are 15 residues in the CDR3. Unmatched junction bases numbered 6, after V lost 0 bases and J lost 4 bases. Here the CDR3 reads CAWSVRDRGIYEQYF. As DNA, the CDR3 is TGTGCCTGGAGTGTACGGGACAGGGGTATATACGAGCAGTACTTC.

This clonotype has only a few counts. The chain joins TRBV18 to TRBJ2-3; D gene unclear. The CDR3 contains 11 residues. Trimming stripped 6 bases from V and 4 bases from J, with 5 bases between. Germline V CDR1 and CDR2: KGHSH, LQKENI. The CDR3 protein is CASSLSDTQYF. CDR3 bases: TGTGCCAGCTCCCTATCAGATACGCAGTATTTT. The whole variable domain, filled in from reference TRBV18 and TRBJ2-3, reads NAGVMQNPRHLVRRRGQEARLRCSPMKGHSHVYWYRQLPEEGLKFMVYLQKENIIDESGMPKERFSAEFPKEGPSILRIQQVVRGDSAAYFCASSLSDTQYFGPGTRLTVL.

This clonotype turned up a few times. The chain is built from TRBV24-1 and TRBJ2-5; D gene unclear. Trimming shortened V by 5 bases and J by 5 bases, and 5 bases separated the two germline ends. CDR1 and CDR2 (germline): KGHDR, SFDVKD. This CDR3 is 11 amino acids long. CDR3 sequence reads: CATSGYETQYF. The CDR3 nucleotides are TGTGCCACCAGTGGCTACGAGACCCAGTACTTC.

This clonotype is classed as medium-sized. This chain links TRBV7-9 with TRBJ2-3; D is ambiguous. CDR1 is SEHNR, CDR2 FQNEAQ, per germline (reference sequence). There are 14 residues in the CDR3. The ends were cut back, 5 bases at V and 0 bases at J, with 9 bases in the middle. The CDR3 DNA is TGTGCCAGCAGCCTGGAAGGGAGCACAGATACGCAGTATTTT. Protein sequence: CASSLEGSTDTQYF.

The table lists this clonotype with many counts. The CDR3 nucleotides are TGCGCCAGCAGCTTGGAAGGGCGGAGAAGCAATCAGCCCCAGCATTTT. Protein sequence: CASSLEGRRSNQPQHF. The chain is built from TRBV5-1 and TRBJ1-5; D gene uncertain. CDR1 and CDR2 from the germline V gene are SGHRS and YFSETQ. V gave up 0 bases and J gave up 1 base, with 11 bases separating them. The CDR3 length is 16 residues.